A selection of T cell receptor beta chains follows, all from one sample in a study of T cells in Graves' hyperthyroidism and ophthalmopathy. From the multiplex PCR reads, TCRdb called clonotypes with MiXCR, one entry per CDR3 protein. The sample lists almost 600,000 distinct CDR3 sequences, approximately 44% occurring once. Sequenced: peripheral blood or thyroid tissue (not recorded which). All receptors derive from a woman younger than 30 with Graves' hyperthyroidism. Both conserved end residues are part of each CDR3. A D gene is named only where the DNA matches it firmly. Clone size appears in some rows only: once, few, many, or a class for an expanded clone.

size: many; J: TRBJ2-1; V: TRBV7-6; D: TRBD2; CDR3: CASSTRAGGPRSNEQFF; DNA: TGTGCCAGCAGCACGAGAGCGGGAGGGCCCCGCTCCAATGAGCAGTTCTTC
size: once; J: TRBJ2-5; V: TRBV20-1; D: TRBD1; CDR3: CSASPTTGKETQYF; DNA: TGCAGTGCTAGTCCCACGACAGGGAAAGAGACCCAGTACTTC
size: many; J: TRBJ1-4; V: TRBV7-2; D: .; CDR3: CASSRGGGPNEKLFF; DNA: TGTGCCAGCAGCCGTGGGGGGGGGCCTAATGAAAAACTGTTTTTT
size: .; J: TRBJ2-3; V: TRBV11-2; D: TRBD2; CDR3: CASSPREGGDAQYF; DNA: TGTGCCAGCAGCCCTCGGGAGGGCGGAGATGCGCAGTATTTT
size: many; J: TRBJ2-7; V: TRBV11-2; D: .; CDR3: CASSSISGRRTYEQYF; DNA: TGTGCCAGCAGCTCCATTTCTGGACGCCGAACCTACGAGCAGTACTTC
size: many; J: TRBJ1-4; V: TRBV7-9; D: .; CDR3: CASSPQPGFEKLFF; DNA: TGTGCCAGCAGCCCACAACCGGGGTTCGAAAAACTGTTTTTT
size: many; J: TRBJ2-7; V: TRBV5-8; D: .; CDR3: CASSLGGLGFAYEQYF; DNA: TGTGCCAGCAGCTTGGGGGGCTTGGGGTTCGCCTACGAGCAGTACTTC
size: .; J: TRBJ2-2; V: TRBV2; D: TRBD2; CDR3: CASSDVGLAGASNTGELFF; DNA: TGTGCCAGCAGTGACGTAGGACTAGCGGGAGCCTCGAACACCGGGGAGCTGTTTTTT
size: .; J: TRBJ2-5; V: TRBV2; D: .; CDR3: CASRVAGQDYQETQYF; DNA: TGTGCCAGCAGGGTAGCGGGACAGGATTACCAAGAGACCCAGTACTTC
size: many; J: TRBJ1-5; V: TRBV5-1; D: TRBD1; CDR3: CASSPGQTNQPQHF; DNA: TGCGCCAGCAGCCCGGGACAGACTAATCAGCCCCAGCATTTT
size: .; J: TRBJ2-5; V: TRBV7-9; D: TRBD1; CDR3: CASSVVPRDRGLGTQYF; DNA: TGTGCCAGCAGCGTTGTGCCCCGGGACAGGGGCCTGGGGACCCAGTACTTC
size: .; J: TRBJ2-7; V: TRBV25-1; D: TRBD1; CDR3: CASTAGTRSRRTGAYEQYF; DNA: TGTGCCAGCACAGCTGGAACTCGCAGCCGCCGGACAGGAGCGTACGAGCAGTACTTC
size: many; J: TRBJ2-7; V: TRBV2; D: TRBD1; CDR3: CASKDRESNEQYF; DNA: TGTGCCAGCAAGGACAGGGAGTCAAACGAGCAGTACTTC
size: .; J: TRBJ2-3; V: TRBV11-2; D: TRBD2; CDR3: CASSPISSGTTDTQYF; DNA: TGTGCCAGCAGCCCCATCAGTAGCGGGACCACAGATACGCAGTATTTT
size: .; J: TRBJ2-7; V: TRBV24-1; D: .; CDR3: CATSEQGLIYEQYF; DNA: TGTGCCACCAGTGAACAGGGCCTAATCTACGAGCAGTACTTC
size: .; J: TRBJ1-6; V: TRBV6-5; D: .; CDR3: CASSQKRTTRNSPLHF; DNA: TGTGCCAGCAGTCAGAAAAGGACAACGAGAAATTCACCCCTCCACTTT
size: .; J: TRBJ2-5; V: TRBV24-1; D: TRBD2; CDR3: CATKPGTSGIGETQYF; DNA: TGTGCCACCAAGCCCGGGACTAGCGGGATCGGGGAGACCCAGTACTTC
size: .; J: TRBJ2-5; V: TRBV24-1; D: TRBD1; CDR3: CATSDPGTGGTQETQYF; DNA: TGTGCCACCAGTGACCCCGGGACAGGGGGTACCCAAGAGACCCAGTACTTC
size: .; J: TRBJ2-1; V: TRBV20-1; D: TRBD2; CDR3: CSARGSGTSGYWEQFF; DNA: TGCAGTGCTAGAGGCTCCGGGACTAGCGGATACTGGGAGCAGTTCTTC
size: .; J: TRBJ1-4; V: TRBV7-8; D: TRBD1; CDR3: CASSTDRASEKLFF; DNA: TGTGCCAGCAGCACGGACAGGGCCTCTGAAAAACTGTTTTTT
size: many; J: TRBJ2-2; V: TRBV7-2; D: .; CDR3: CASTRSAGELFF; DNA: TGTGCCAGCACCCGGTCAGCCGGGGAGCTGTTTTTT
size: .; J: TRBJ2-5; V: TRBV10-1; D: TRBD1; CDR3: CASSESGTGAVQTQYF; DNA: TGCGCCAGCAGTGAGTCAGGGACAGGAGCCGTTCAGACCCAGTACTTC
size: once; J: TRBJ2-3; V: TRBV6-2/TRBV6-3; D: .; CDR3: CATYGGVGTDTQYF; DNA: TGTGCCACCTACGGCGGAGTAGGGACAGATACGCAGTATTTT
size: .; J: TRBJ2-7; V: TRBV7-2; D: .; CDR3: CASSSVVGTSLEQYF; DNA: TGTGCCAGCAGCTCCGTAGTAGGGACCTCGTTAGAGCAGTACTTC
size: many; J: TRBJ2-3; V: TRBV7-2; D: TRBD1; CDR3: CAGGDRLTDTQYF; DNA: TGTGCCGGTGGGGACAGGTTAACAGATACGCAGTATTTT
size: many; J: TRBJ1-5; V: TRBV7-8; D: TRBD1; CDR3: CASSWDRVSNQPQHF; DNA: TGTGCCAGCAGCTGGGACAGGGTTAGCAATCAGCCCCAGCATTTT
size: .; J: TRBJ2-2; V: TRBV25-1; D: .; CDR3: CARVRWGTGELFF; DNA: TGTGCTAGAGTTAGATGGGGCACCGGGGAGCTGTTTTTT
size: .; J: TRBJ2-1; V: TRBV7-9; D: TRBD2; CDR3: CASSLGAGLAGGPSYNEQFF; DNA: TGTGCCAGCAGCTTGGGAGCGGGACTAGCGGGAGGGCCCTCCTACAATGAGCAGTTCTTC
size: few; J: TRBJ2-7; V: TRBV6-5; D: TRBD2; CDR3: CASSYLGREPYEQYF; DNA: TGTGCCAGCAGTTACCTCGGGAGGGAACCCTACGAGCAGTACTTC
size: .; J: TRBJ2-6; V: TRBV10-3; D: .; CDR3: CAISESNTANVLTF; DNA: TGTGCCATCAGTGAGTCTAACACAGCTAACGTCCTGACTTTC
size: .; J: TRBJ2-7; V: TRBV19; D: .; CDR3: CASRAVDSHEQYF; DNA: TGTGCCAGTAGGGCCGTGGACAGCCACGAGCAGTACTTC
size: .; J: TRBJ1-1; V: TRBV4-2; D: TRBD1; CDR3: CASSQDEGAVNTEAFF; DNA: TGTGCCAGCAGCCAAGATGAGGGGGCCGTGAACACTGAAGCTTTCTTT
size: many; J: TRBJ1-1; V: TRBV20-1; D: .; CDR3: CSASILRGFGEAFF; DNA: TGCAGTGCATCGATCTTAAGGGGCTTTGGTGAAGCTTTCTTT
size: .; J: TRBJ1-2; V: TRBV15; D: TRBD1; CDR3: CATSRGDSYGYTF; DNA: TGTGCCACCAGCAGAGGGGACAGCTATGGCTACACCTTC
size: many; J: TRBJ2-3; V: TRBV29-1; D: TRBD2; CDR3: CSVEASGTGTDTQYF; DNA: TGCAGCGTTGAGGCTAGCGGGACGGGAACAGATACGCAGTATTTT
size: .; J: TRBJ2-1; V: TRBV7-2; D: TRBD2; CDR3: CASSLSGVPSHEQFF; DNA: TGTGCCAGCAGCCTTAGCGGGGTGCCCTCGCATGAGCAGTTCTTC
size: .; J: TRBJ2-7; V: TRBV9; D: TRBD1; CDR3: CASSRDPGQGAYEQYF; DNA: TGTGCCAGCAGCCGAGATCCGGGACAGGGGGCCTACGAGCAGTACTTC
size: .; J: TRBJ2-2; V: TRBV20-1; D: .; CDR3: CSARDRAHDSGELFF; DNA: TGCAGTGCTAGAGATCGGGCGCACGATTCCGGGGAGCTGTTTTTT
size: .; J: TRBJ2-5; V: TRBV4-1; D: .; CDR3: CASSQGGSETQYF; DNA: TGCGCCAGCAGCCAAGGGGGCAGCGAGACCCAGTACTTC
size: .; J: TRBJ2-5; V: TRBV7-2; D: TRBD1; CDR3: CASSLAPRSRGYVGQPQYF; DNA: TGTGCCAGCAGCTTAGCCCCTAGAAGCAGGGGGTACGTGGGTCAGCCCCAGTACTTC
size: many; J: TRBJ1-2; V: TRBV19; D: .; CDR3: CASSMKGDGYTF; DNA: TGTGCCAGTAGTATGAAAGGGGATGGCTACACCTTC
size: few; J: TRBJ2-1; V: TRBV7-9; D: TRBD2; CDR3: CASSLGVSSGRDEQFF; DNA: TGTGCCAGCAGCTTAGGTGTGTCTAGCGGAAGGGATGAGCAGTTCTTC
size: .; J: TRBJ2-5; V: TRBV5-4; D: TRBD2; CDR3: CASSLLKTSGLKETQYF; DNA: TGTGCCAGCAGCTTGTTGAAGACTAGCGGTTTAAAAGAGACCCAGTACTTC
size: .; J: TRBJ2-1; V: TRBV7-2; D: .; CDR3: CASSFDVYNEQFF; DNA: TGTGCCAGCAGCTTCGATGTCTACAATGAGCAGTTCTTC
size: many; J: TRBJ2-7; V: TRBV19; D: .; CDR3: CASSISRDTTYEQYF; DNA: TGTGCCAGTAGTATTAGCCGTGACACCACCTACGAGCAGTACTTC
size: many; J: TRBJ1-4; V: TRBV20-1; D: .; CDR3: CSARDGAGLISEKLFF; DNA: TGCAGTGCTAGAGATGGGGCGGGTCTTATAAGCGAAAAACTGTTTTTT
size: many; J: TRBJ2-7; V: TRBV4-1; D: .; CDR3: CASSQVWGTDYEQYF; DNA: TGCGCCAGCAGCCAAGTTTGGGGGACGGACTACGAGCAGTACTTC
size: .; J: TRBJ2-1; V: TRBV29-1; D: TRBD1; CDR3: CSAIRTGTGPNEQFF; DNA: TGCAGCGCTATCCGGACAGGCACTGGCCCCAATGAGCAGTTCTTC